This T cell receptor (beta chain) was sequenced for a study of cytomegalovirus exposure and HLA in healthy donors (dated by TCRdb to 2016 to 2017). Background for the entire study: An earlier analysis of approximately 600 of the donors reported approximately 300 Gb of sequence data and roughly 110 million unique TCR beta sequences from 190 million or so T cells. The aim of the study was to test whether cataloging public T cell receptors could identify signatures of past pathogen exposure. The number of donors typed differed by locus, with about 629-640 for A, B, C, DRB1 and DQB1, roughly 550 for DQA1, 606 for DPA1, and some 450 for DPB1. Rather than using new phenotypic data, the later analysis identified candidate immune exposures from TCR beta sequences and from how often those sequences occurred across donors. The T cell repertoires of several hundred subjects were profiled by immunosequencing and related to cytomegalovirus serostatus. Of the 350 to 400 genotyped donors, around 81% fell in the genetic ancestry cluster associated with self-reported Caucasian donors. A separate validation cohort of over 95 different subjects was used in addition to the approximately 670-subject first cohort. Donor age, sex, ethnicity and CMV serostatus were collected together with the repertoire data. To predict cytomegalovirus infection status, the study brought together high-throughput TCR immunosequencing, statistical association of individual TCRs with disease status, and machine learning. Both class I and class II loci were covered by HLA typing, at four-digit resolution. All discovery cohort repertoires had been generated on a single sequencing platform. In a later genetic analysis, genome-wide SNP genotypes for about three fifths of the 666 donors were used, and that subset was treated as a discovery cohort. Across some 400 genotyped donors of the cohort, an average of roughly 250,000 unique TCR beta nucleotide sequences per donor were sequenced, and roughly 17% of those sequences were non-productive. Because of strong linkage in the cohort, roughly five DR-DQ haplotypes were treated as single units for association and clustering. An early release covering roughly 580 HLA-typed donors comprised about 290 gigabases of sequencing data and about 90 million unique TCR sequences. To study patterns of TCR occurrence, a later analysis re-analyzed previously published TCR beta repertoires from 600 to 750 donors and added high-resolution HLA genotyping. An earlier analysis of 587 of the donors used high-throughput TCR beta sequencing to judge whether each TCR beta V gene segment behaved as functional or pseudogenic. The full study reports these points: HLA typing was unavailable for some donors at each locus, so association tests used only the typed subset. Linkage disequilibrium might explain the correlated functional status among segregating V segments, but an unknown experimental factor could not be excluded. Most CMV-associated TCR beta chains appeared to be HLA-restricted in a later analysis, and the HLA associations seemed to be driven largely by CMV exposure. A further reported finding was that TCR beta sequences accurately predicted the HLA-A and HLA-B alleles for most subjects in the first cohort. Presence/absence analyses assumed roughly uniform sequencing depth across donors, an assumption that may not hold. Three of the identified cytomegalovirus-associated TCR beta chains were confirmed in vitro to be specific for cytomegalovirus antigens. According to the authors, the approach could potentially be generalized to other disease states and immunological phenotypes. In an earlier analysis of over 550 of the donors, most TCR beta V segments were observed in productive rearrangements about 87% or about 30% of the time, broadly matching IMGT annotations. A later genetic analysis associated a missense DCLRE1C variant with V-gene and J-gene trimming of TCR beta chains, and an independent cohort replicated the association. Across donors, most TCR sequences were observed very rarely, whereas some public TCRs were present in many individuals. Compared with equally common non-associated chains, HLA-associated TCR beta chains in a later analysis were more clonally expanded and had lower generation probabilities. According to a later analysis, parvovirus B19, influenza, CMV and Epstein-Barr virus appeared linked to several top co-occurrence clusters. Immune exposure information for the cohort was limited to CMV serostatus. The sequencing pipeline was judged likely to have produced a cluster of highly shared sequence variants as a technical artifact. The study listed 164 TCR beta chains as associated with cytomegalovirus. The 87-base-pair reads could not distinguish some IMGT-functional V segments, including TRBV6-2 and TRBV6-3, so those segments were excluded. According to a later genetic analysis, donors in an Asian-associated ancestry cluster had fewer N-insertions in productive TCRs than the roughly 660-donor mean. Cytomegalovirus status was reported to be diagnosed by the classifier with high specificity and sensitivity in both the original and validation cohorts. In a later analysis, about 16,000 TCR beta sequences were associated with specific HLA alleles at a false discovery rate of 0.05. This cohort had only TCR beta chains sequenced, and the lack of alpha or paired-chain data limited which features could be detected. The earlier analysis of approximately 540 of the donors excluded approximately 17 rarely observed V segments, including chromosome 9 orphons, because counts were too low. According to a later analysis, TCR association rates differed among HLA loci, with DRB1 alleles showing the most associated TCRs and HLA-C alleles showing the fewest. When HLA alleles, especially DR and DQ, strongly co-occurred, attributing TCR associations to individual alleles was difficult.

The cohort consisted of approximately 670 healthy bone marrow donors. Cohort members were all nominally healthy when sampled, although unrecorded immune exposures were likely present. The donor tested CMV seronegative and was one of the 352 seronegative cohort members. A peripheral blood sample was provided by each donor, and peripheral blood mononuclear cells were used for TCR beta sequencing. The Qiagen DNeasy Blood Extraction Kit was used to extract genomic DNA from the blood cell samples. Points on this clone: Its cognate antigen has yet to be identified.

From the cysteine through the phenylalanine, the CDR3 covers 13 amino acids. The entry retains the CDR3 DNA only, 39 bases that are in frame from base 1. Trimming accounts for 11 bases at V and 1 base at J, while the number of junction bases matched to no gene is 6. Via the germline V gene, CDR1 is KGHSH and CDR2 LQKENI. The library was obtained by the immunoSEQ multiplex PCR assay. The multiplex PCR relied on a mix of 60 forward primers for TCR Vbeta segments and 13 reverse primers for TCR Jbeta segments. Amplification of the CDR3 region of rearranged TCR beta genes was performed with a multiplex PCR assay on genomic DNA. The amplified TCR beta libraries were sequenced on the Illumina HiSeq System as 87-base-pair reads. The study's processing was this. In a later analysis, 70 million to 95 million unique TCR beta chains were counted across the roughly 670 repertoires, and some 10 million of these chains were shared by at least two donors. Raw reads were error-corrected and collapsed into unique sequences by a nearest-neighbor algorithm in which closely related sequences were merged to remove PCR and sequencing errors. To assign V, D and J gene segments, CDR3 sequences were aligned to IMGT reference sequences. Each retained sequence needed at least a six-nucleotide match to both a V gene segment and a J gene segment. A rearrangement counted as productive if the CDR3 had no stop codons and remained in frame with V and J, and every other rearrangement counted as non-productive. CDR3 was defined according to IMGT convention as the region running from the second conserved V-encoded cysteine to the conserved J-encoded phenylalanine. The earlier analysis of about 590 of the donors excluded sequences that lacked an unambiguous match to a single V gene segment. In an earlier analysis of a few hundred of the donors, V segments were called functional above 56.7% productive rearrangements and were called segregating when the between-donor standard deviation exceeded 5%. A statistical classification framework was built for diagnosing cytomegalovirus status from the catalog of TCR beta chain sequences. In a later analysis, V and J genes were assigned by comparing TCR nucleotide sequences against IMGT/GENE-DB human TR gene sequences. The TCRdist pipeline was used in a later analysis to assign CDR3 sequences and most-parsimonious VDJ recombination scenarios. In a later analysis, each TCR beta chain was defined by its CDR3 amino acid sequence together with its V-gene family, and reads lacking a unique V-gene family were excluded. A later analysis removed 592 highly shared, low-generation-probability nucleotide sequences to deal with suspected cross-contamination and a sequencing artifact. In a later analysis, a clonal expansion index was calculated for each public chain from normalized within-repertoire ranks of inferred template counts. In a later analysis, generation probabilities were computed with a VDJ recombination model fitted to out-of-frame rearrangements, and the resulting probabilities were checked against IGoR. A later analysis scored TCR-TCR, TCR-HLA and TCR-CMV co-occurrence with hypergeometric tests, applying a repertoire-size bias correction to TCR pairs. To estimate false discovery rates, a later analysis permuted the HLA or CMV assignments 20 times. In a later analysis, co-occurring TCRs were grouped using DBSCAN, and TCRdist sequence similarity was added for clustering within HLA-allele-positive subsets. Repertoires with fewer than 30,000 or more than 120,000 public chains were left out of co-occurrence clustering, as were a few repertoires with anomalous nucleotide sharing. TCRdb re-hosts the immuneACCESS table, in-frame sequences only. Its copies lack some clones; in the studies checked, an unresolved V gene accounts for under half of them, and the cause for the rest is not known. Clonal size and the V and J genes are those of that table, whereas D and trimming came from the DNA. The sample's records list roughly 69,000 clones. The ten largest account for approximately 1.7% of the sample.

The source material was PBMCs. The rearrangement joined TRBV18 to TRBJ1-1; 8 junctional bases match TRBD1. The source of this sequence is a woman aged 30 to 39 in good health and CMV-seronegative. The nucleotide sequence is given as TGTGCCGCATTCGACAGGGGGAACACTGAAGCTTTCTTT. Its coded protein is CAAFDRGNTEAFF.